Following are 9 T cell receptor beta chains from one sample sequenced in a study of blood T cell repertoires in COVID-19. Libraries were prepared by immunoSEQ multiplex PCR; TCRdb keeps only in-frame clonotypes and omits some of them. Of a few hundred thousand clones listed, approximately 91% are singletons. The sequenced material came from PBMCs or T cells enriched from blood (not recorded which). The source of these receptors is a woman in her late teens or twenties who had been exposed to COVID-19.

The chain combines TRBV11-3 with TRBJ2-3; the match to TRBD2 covers 12 bases. After removal of 4 bases from V and 3 bases from J, the junction contained 5 bases not matched to a gene. The CDR3 length is 16 residues. Germline CDR1 is SGHNT and CDR2 is YENEEA. The DNA of the CDR3 is TGTGCCAGCAGCTCGGGACTAGCGGGCTATACAGATACGCAGTATTTT. Encoded protein: CASSSGLAGYTDTQYF.

This chain uses TRBV27 with TRBJ1-2; a weak D match, TRBD1 (5 bases). V was shortened by 5 bases and J by 2 bases, with 15 bases between the two germline ends. Germline V gene lookup returns CDR1 MNHEY and CDR2 SMNVEV (reference sequence). CDR3 length: 15 amino acids. The CDR3 DNA sequence: TGTGCCAGCAGTCCCTTAGGGTCAGGGAACTATGGCTACACCTTC. Its protein is CASSPLGSGNYGYTF.

The chain's CDR3 is CSVEDWAGAILNTEAFF. The CDR3 DNA is TGCAGCGTTGAAGATTGGGCAGGGGCAATCCTGAACACTGAAGCTTTCTTT. The chain uses TRBV29-1 and TRBJ1-1, with D perhaps matching TRBD1 (6 bases). Trimming took 0 bases from V and 0 from J, leaving 17 bases between them. CDR3 length: 17 residues. Germline CDR1 and CDR2: SQVTM and ANQGSEA.

The CDR3 is CASSQVKQNTYEQYF. CDR3 nucleotide sequence: TGCGCCAGCAGCCAAGTTAAACAGAATACCTACGAGCAGTACTTC. The rearrangement joins TRBV4-1 to TRBJ2-7; no firm D call. CDR1 MGHRA and CDR2 YSYEKL come from the germline V gene. The CDR3 spans 15 residues. V gave up 1 base and J gave up 2 bases, with 12 bases separating them.

The rearrangement links TRBV7-9 to TRBJ2-3; TRBD1 might be the D (6 bases). The CDR3 has 15 amino acids. The V gene lost 2 bases and the J gene lost 2 bases, with 11 bases spanning the gap. Germline V gene data show CDR1 as SEHNR and CDR2 as FQNEAQ (reference sequence). In DNA, the CDR3 is TGTGCCAGCAGCTTATCAGGGGCATACACAGATACGCAGTATTTT. Its protein product is CASSLSGAYTDTQYF.

V gene TRBV5-8 combines with J gene TRBJ1-3, with D hard to call. V lost 2 bases to trimming and J lost 1 base, with 4 bases between them. The CDR3 extends over 13 amino acids. Per the germline V gene, CDR1 is SGHTS and CDR2 is YDEGEE. The CDR3 spells CASSFGSGNTIYF. CDR3 sequence (DNA): TGTGCCAGCAGCTTCGGTTCTGGAAACACCATATATTTT.

The V call is TRBV14, the J call TRBJ2-5; D unresolved. This CDR3 comprises 14 residues. CDR1 and CDR2 (germline): SGHDN, FVKESK. V was cut by 3 bases and J by 1 base, with 9 bases left in between. The CDR3 protein is CASSHLRSQETQYF. CDR3 coding DNA: TGTGCCAGCAGCCATCTGCGCTCCCAAGAGACCCAGTACTTC.

V usage is TRBV7-2 and J usage is TRBJ2-7; possible D gene TRBD1, 6 bases. This CDR3 has 15 amino acids. V lost 5 bases, J lost 3 bases, and 17 bases lay in between. Germline CDR1 and CDR2: SGHTA and FQGNSA. CDR3 sequence: CASSLLTTGNYEQYF. Here the CDR3 DNA reads TGTGCCAGCAGCCTTCTGACAACAGGGAACTACGAGCAGTACTTC.

This clone was seen a single time. This sequence joins TRBV27 and TRBJ1-2; a weak D match, TRBD1 (6 bases). CDR3 length: 15 residues. Germline V gene data show CDR1 as MNHEY and CDR2 as SMNVEV (reference sequence). The ends were cut back, 5 bases at V and 3 bases at J, with 16 bases in the middle. This CDR3 reads CASSPRQVEYYGYTF. The CDR3 DNA sequence: TGTGCCAGCAGTCCGAGACAGGTGGAGTACTATGGCTACACCTTC.